One sample yielded the 7 T cell receptor beta chains listed below, sequenced in a study of blood T cell repertoires in COVID-19. Profiled with immunoSEQ multiplex PCR; TCRdb holds only in-frame clones, not every one. Seen here are about 160,000 clones, approximately 88% observed once, and the top ten hold roughly 9.5%. The sequencing sample was made of peripheral blood. The receptors stem from a woman of 80 years or more with active or convalescent COVID-19.

The rearrangement joins TRBV18 to TRBJ1-1; a possible D gene is TRBD1 (6 bases). The CDR3 length is 14 residues. The germline V gene has CDR1 KGHSH and CDR2 LQKENI. The V gene lost 6 bases and the J gene lost 1 base, with 12 bases spanning the gap. CDR3 sequence (DNA): TGTGCCAGCTCTCGGACAGACGGGAACACTGAAGCTTTCTTT. This codes for CASSRTDGNTEAFF.

The chain is built from TRBV3-1 (or the pseudogene TRBV3-2) and TRBJ1-1; tentatively, D is TRBD1 (6 bases). V shed 5 bases and J shed 5 bases, with 18 bases lying between them. This CDR3 spans 15 amino acids. From germline, CDR1 is LGHDT and CDR2 YNNKEL (reference sequence). The CDR3 sequence: CASSSRTALRTEAFF. As DNA, the CDR3 is TGTGCCAGCAGCTCCCGGACAGCCCTGAGGACTGAAGCTTTCTTT.

This chain links TRBV6-5 with TRBJ2-4, with TRBD1 as a possible D gene (6 bases). Germline V gene data show CDR1 as MNHEY and CDR2 as SVGAGI. V lost 0 bases, J lost 9 bases, and 15 bases lay in between. The length of the CDR3 is 15 residues. CDR3 coding DNA: TGTGCCAGCAGTTACTCGGGAAGGGGGAGTGTCATTCAGTACTTC. Protein product: CASSYSGRGSVIQYF.

V is TRBV9 and J is TRBJ1-6; 8 bases are a match to TRBD1. This CDR3 is 15 amino acids long. CDR1 and CDR2 from the germline V gene are SGDLS and YYNGEE. The junction had 9 bases not matched to a gene; V was cut back by 4 bases and J by 9 bases. In DNA, the CDR3 is TGTGCCAGCAGCCCGGTAGACAGGGGAGGTTCACCCCTCCACTTT. Its protein is CASSPVDRGGSPLHF.

This chain links TRBV6-4 with TRBJ2-3, with 10 nucleotides matching TRBD2. Germline V lookup: CDR1 MRHNA, CDR2 SNTAGT. The trim removed 4 bases at V and 7 bases at J, leaving 8 bases unmatched. CDR3 length equals 15 residues. In DNA, the CDR3 is TGTGCCAGCAGTGGCCAGCGGGGGGGCCTAAATACGCAGTATTTT. Translated, it gives CASSGQRGGLNTQYF.

The chain carries TRBV28 and TRBJ2-7; D might be TRBD2 (6 bases). This CDR3 is 14 amino acids long. The germline V gene encodes CDR1 MDHEN and CDR2 SYDVKM. Trimming left V 6 bases short and J 2 bases short, with 14 bases between. In nucleotides, the CDR3 is TGTGCCAGCAGCTCTTACGGGGGAACCTACGAGCAGTACTTC. Protein: CASSSYGGTYEQYF.

CDR3: CASSLSGGGADEQFF. In DNA, the CDR3 is TGTGCCAGCAGCTTAAGTGGCGGGGGGGCCGATGAGCAGTTCTTC. The V call is TRBV7-8, the J call TRBJ2-1; 9 bases are a match to TRBD2. This CDR3 is built from 15 residues. Germline CDR1 and CDR2: SGHVS and FQNEAQ. V trimming: 2 bases; J trimming: 8 bases; junction bases outside the gene matches: 7.